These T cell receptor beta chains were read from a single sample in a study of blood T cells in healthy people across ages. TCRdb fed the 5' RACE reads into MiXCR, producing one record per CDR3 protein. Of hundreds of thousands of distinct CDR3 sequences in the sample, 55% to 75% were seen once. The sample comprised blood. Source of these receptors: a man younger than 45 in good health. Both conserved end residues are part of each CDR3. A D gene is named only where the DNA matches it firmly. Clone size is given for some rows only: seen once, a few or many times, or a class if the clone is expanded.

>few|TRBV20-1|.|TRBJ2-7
TGCAGTGCTAGAGATCGGCTCCAGTCCTACGAGCAGTACTTC
CSARDRLQSYEQYF
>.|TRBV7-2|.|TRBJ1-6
TGTGCCAGCCTTCGCTCCTATAATTCACCCCTCCACTTT
CASLRSYNSPLHF
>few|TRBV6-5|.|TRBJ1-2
TGTGCCAGCAGGCAGACCAGGGGAGGACTTGATGGCTACACCTTC
CASRQTRGGLDGYTF
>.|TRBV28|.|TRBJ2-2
TGTGCCAGCAGCGGCAGAACCGGGGAGCTGTTTTTT
CASSGRTGELFF
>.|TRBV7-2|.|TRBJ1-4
TGTGCCAGCAGCTTAGATGTGGCAACTAATGAAAAACTGTTTTTT
CASSLDVATNEKLFF
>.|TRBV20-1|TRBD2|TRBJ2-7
TGCAGTGCTAGCCTCGCGGGACGACTAGCGGGAGACCCCGAGCAGTACTTC
CSASLAGRLAGDPEQYF
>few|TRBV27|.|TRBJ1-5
TGTGCCAGCAGTTATCGAGGGGGTCGGCCCCAGCATTTT
CASSYRGGRPQHF
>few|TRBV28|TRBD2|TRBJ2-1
TGTGCCAGCAGTTTTAATACGCGGGAGAGTTTCGGGAGCTCCTACAATGAGCAGTTCTTC
CASSFNTRESFGSSYNEQFF
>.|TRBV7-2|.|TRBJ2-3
TGTGCCAGCAGCTCCGGGGACTCCAGACACACAGATACGCAGTATTTT
CASSSGDSRHTDTQYF
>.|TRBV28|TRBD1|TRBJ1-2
TGTGCCAGCAGGGGGGGGACAGGGAGTAACTATGGCTACACCTTC
CASRGGTGSNYGYTF
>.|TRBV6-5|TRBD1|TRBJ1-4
TGTGCCAGCAGTCCGGCGACAGGGGAGGGAGAAAAACTGTTTTTT
CASSPATGEGEKLFF
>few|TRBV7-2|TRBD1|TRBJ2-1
TGTGCCAGCAGCCCCCGGACAGGGGGGTACAATGAGCAGTTCTTC
CASSPRTGGYNEQFF
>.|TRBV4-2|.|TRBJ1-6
TGTGCCAGCACCCCAACTTTCAGGGGAGGAAATTCACCCCTCCACTTT
CASTPTFRGGNSPLHF
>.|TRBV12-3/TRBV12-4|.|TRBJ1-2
TGTGCCTGCAGGACTTTAACGGGTCATGGCTACACCTTC
CACRTLTGHGYTF
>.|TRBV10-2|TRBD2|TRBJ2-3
TGCGCCAGCACGAATAGCGGGGCGGATACGCAGTATTTT
CASTNSGADTQYF
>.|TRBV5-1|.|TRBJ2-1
TGCGCCAGCAGATCCCCGCCGGGACGCCGAAACAATGAGCAGTTCTTC
CASRSPPGRRNNEQFF
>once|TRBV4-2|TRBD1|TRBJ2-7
TGTGCCAGCAGTATAGGGACAGATGAGTACTACGAGCAGTACTTC
CASSIGTDEYYEQYF
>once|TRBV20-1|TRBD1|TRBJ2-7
TGCAGTGCTAGTAATCCCAATCCTCAGGGGGCGCGGGTCTACGAGCAGTACTTC
CSASNPNPQGARVYEQYF
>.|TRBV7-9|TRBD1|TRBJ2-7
TGTGCCAGCAGCTCCCGGGACAGGGGATCCCACGAGCAGTACTTC
CASSSRDRGSHEQYF
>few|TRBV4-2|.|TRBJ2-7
TGTGCCAGCAGCCAAGCTACTAGCTTTACCTACGAGCAGTACTTC
CASSQATSFTYEQYF
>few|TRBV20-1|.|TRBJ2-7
TGCAGTGCTAGAGGGGGCAGGGACTACGAGCAGTACTTC
CSARGGRDYEQYF
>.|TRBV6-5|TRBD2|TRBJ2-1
TGTGCCAGCAAACTAGCGGGAGGAAACAATGAGCAGTTCTTC
CASKLAGGNNEQFF
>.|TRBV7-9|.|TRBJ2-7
TGTGCCAGCAGTTTGGGCAGGGTTGGCAACTACGAGCAGTACTTC
CASSLGRVGNYEQYF
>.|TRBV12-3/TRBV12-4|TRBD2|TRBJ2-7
TGTGCCAGCAGTCTAATACGCCAGGGACTAACGGACCTCTACGAGCAGTACTTC
CASSLIRQGLTDLYEQYF
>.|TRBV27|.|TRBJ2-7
TGTGCCAGCAGTACCTCGGTTTTGGACGGAGGCTCCTACGAGCAGTACTTC
CASSTSVLDGGSYEQYF
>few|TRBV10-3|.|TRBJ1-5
TGTGCCAGCGGGGGGGGCCCTCAAGGTCCCCAGCATTTT
CASGGGPQGPQHF
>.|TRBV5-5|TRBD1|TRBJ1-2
TGTGCCAGCAGCTGGTCGCCACAGGGGATATACGGCTACACCTTC
CASSWSPQGIYGYTF
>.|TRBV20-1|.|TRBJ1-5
TGCAGTGGAGGAGGGGGGAGTCGGCCCCAGCATTTT
CSGGGGSRPQHF
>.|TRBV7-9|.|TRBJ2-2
TGTGCCAGCAGCTGCGCGGCCCTGAACACCGGGGAGCTGTTTTTT
CASSCAALNTGELFF
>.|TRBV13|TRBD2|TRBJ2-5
TGTGCCAGCAGCGTCGGACTAGCGGAGACCCAGTACTTC
CASSVGLAETQYF
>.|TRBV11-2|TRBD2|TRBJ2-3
TGTGCCAGCAGCTTCCTGTGGGCGGGAGGGGTCACAGATACGCAGTATTTT
CASSFLWAGGVTDTQYF
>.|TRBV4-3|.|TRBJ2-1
TGCGCCAGCAGCCAAGACAGGGATAGTGAGCAGTTCTTC
CASSQDRDSEQFF
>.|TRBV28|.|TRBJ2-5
TGTGCCAGTGAGGGGGAACAAGAGACCCAGTACTTC
CASEGEQETQYF
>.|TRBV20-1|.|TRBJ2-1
TGCAGTGCTAGGGAGTTAACCCGGGGGGAGCAGTTCTTC
CSARELTRGEQFF
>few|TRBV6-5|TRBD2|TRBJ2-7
TGTGCCAGCAGTTATGGGAGGGTGTCCTACGAGCAGTACTTC
CASSYGRVSYEQYF
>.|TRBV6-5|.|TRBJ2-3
TGTGCCAGCAGTTCTGCGGGACACTACACAGATACGCAGTATTTT
CASSSAGHYTDTQYF